The clone carrying this TCR beta chain was detected only a few times. Its antigen is as yet unknown. This entry is derived from a study of identical twins. Study-level findings and limits: Excess sharing between twins was weaker in beta out-of-frame sequences. There were fewer insertions in abundant cord blood beta clonotypes, but memory repertoires showed no such pattern. Models, which agreed with sharing between unrelated individuals, nonetheless underestimated the out-of-frame TCR alpha sharing seen in monozygotic twins. Out-of-frame alpha sequences common to twins were enriched for low generation probability.

TCRdb called the 5' RACE reads again in MiXCR, with one record for every CDR3 protein. The profile covers roughly 1.6 million distinct CDR3 sequences, with less than 35% appearing a single time and about 0.3% taken by the ten largest. The CDR3 consists of 15 residues. The junction had 9 bases not matched to a gene; V was cut back by 2 bases and J by 6 bases. Germline loops: CDR1 SGHRS, CDR2 YFSETQ. The chain links TRBV5-1 to TRBJ2-7; TRBD2 aligns across 9 bases. The specimen sequenced was cord blood. This clonotype was sampled from a newborn girl in good health. CDR3 loop: CASSLGTSPTLEQYF. In DNA form, the CDR3 reads TGCGCCAGCAGCTTAGGGACTAGCCCCACCCTCGAGCAGTACTTC.